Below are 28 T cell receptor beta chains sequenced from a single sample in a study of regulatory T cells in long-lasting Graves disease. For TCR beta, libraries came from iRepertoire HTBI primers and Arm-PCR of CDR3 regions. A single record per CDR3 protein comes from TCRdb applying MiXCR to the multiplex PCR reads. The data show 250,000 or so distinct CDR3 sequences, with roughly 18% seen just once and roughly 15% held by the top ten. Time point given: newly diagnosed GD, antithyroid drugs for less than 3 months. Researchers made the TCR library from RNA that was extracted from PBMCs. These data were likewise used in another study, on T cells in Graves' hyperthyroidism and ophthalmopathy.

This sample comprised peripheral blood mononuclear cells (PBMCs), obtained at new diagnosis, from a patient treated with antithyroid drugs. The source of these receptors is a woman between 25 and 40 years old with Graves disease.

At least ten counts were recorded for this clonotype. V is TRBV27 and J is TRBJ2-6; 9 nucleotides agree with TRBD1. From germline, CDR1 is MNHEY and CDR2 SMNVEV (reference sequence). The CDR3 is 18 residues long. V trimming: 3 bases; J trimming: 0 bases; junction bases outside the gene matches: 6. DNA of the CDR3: TGTGCCAGCAGTTTGTCACAGGGGGCCCTCTCTGGGGCCAACGTCCTGACTTTC. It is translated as CASSLSQGALSGANVLTF.

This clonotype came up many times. In DNA, the CDR3 is TGTGCCAGCAGTACCCCCGGGGATGGCTACACCTTC. This gives the protein CASSTPGDGYTF. V is TRBV27 and J is TRBJ1-2; D not resolved. The CDR3 covers 12 residues. Germline V lookup: CDR1 MNHEY, CDR2 SMNVEV (reference sequence). Trimming took 5 bases from V and 6 from J, leaving 10 bases between them.

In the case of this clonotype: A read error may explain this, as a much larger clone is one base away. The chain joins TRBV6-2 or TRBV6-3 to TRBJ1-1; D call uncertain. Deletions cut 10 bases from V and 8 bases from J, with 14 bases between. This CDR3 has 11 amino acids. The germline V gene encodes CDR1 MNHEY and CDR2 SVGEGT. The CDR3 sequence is CATRTGIEAFF. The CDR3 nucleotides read TGTGCCACCAGAACCGGGATAGAAGCTTTCTTT.

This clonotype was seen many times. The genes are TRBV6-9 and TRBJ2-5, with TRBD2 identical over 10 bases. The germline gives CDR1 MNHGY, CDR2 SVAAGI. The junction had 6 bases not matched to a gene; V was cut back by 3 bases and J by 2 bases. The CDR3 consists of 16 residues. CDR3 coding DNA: TGTGCCAGCAGTTACTTAGCGGGGGGTCAACAAGAGACCCAGTACTTC. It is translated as CASSYLAGGQQETQYF.

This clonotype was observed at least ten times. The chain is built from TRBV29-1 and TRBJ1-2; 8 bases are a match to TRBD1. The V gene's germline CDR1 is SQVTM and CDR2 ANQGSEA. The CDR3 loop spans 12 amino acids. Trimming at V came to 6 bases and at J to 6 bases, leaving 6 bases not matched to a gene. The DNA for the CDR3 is TGCAGCGTAGAGGACAGGGTGGATGGCTACACCTTC. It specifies CSVEDRVDGYTF.

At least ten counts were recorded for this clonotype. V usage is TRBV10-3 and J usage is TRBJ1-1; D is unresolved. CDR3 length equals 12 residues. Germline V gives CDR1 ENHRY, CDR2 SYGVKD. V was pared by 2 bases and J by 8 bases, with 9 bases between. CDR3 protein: CAISEEGLEAFF. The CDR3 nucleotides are TGTGCCATCAGTGAGGAAGGCTTGGAAGCTTTCTTT.

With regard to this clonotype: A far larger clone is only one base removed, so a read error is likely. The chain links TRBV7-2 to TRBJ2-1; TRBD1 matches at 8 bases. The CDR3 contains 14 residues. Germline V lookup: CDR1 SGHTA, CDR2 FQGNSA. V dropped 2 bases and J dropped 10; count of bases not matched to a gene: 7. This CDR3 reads CASSLFGQGYEQFF. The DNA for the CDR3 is TGTGCCAGCAGCTTATTCGGACAGGGCTACGAGCAGTTCTTC.

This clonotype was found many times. The CDR3 reads CASSPMNPRGSGNTIYF. The CDR3 DNA is TGTGCCAGCTCACCTATGAACCCCAGGGGGTCTGGAAACACCATATATTTT. This rearrangement joins TRBV18 to TRBJ1-3, with TRBD1 matching 7 bases. This CDR3 spans 17 amino acids. Germline CDR1 KGHSH, CDR2 LQKENI. The V gene end was trimmed by 3 bases and the J gene end by 1 base; junction bases not matched to a gene: 9.

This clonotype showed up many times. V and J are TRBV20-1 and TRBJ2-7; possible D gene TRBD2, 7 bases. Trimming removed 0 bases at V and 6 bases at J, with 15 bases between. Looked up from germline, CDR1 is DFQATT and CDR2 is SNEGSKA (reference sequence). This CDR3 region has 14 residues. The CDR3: CSARDRGGTLEQYF. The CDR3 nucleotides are TGCAGTGCTAGAGATAGGGGGGGGACCCTCGAGCAGTACTTC.

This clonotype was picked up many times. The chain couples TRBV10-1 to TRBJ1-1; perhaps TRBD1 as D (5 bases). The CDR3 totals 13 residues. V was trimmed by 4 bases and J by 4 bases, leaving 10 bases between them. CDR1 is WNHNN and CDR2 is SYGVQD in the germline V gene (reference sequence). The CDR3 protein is CASSVAGVTEAFF. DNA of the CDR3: TGCGCCAGCAGTGTGGCGGGGGTCACTGAAGCTTTCTTT.

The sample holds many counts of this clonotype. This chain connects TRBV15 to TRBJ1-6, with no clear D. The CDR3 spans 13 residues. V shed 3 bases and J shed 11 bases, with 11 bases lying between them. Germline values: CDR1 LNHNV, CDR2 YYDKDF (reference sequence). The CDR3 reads CATSRTRGPPLHF. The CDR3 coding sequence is TGTGCCACCAGCAGGACTCGAGGCCCACCCCTCCACTTT.

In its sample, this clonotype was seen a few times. The CDR3, as DNA: TGTGCCAGCAGCCAAGACCAGGGGACTGGAAACACCATATATTTT. This sequence encodes CASSQDQGTGNTIYF. The chain combines TRBV4-2 with TRBJ1-3; tentative D call: TRBD1 (6 bases). This CDR3 is 15 amino acids long. Deletions cut 0 bases from V and 2 bases from J, with 8 bases between. Germline V gene lookup returns CDR1 LGHNA and CDR2 YNFKEQ.

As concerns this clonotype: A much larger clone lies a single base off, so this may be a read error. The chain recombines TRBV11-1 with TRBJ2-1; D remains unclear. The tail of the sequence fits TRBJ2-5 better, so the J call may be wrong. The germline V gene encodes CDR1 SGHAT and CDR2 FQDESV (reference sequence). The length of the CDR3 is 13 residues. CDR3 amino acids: CASSLGGTVTQYF. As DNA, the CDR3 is TGTGCCAGCAGCTTAGGGGGAACAGTGACCCAGTACTTC.

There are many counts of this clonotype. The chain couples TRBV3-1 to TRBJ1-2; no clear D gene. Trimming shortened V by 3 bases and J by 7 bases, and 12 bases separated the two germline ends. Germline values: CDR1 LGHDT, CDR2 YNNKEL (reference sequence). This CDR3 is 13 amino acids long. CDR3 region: CASSQGEVFGYTF. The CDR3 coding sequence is TGTGCCAGCAGCCAGGGCGAGGTTTTTGGCTACACCTTC.

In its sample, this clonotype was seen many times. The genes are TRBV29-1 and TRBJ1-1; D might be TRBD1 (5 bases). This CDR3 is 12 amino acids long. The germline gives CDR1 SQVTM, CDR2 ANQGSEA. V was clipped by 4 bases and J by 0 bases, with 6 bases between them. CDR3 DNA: TGCAGCGTTGTCAGGGTGAACACTGAAGCTTTCTTT. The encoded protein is CSVVRVNTEAFF.

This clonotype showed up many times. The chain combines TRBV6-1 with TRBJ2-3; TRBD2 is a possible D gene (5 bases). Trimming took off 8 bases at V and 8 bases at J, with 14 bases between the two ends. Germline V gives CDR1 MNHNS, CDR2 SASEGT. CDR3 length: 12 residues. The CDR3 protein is CASGGWESTQYF. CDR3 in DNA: TGTGCCAGCGGAGGCTGGGAAAGTACGCAGTATTTT.

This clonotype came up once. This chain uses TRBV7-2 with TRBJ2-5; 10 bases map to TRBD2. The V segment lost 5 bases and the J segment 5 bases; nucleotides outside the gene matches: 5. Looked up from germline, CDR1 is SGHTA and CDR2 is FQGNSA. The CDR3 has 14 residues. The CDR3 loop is CASSAAGGGETQYF. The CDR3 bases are TGTGCCAGCAGCGCAGCGGGGGGGGGGGAGACCCAGTACTTC.

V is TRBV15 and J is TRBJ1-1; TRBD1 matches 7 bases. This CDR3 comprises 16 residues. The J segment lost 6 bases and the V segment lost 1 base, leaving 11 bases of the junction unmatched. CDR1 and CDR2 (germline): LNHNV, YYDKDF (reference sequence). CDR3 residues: CATSRGRTGDFAEAFF. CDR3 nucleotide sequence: TGTGCCACCAGCAGAGGGCGAACAGGGGACTTCGCTGAAGCTTTCTTT.

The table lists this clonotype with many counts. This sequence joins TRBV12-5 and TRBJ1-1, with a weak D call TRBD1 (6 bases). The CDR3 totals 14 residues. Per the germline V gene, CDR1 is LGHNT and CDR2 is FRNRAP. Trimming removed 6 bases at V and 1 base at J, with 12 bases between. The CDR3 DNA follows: TGTGCTAGTGGCCAGGGACAACCGAACACTGAAGCTTTCTTT. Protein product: CASGQGQPNTEAFF.

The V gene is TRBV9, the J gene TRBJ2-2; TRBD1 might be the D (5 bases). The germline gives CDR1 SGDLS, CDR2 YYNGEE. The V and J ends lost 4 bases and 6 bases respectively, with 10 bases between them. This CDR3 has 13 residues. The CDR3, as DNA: TGTGCCAGCAGCTTAAGACAGTCCGGGGAGCTGTTTTTT. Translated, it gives CASSLRQSGELFF.

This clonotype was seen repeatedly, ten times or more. This CDR3 reads CASSPQQGINYGYTF. CDR3 bases: TGTGCCAGCTCACCTCAACAGGGGATTAACTATGGCTACACCTTC. The rearrangement links TRBV18 to TRBJ1-2; 7 nucleotides line up with TRBD1. V lost 3 bases, J lost 1 base, and 5 bases stayed unmatched. The germline CDR1 and CDR2 sequences are KGHSH and LQKENI. This CDR3 has 15 amino acids.

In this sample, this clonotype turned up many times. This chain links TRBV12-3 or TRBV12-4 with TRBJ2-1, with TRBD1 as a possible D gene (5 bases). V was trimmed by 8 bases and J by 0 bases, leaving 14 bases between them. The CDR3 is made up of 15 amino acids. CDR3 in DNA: TGTGCCAGCGGATTTGCGACAGTCTCCTACAATGAGCAGTTCTTC. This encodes CASGFATVSYNEQFF.

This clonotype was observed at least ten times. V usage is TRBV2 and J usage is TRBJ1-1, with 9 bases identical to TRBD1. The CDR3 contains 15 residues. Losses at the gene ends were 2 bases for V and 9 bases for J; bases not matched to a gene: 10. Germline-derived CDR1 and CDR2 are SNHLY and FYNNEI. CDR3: CASSETGTGSGKAFF. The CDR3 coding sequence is TGTGCCAGCAGTGAAACCGGGACAGGGAGTGGTAAAGCTTTCTTT.

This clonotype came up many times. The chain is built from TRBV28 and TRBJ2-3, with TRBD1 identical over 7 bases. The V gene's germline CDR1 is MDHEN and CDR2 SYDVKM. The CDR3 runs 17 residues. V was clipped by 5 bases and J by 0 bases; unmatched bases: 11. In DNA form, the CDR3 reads TGTGCCAGCAGTCCAGTCGGTAGGGGGCACAGCACAGATACGCAGTATTTT. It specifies CASSPVGRGHSTDTQYF.

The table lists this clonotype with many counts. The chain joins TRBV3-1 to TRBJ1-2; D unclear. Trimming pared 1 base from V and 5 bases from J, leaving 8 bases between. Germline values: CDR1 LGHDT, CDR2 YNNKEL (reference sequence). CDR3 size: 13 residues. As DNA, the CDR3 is TGTGCCAGCAGCCAAGTCGGCCTTTATGGCTACACCTTC. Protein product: CASSQVGLYGYTF.

CDR3: CASSLEGPSSYNEQFF. The CDR3 DNA sequence: TGTGCCAGCAGTTTGGAGGGTCCTAGCTCCTACAATGAGCAGTTCTTC. The chain has TRBV28 and TRBJ2-1; D might be TRBD2 (6 bases). CDR1 is MDHEN and CDR2 is SYDVKM in the germline V gene. This CDR3 has 16 amino acids. V was clipped by 3 bases and J by 0 bases, with 12 bases between them. The variable domain in full, completed from reference TRBV28 and TRBJ2-1, reads DVKVTQSSRYLVKRTGEKVFLECVQDMDHENMFWYRQDPGLGLRLIYFSYDVKMKEKGDIPEGYSVSREKKERFSLILESASTNQTSMYLCASSLEGPSSYNEQFFGPGTRLTVL.

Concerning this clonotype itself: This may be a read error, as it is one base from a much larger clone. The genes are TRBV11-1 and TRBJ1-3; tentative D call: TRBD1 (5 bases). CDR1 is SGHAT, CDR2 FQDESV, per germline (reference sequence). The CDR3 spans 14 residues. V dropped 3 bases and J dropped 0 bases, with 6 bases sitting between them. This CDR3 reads CASSFDSSGNTIYF. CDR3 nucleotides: TGTGCCAGCAGCTTCGACAGCTCTGGAAACACCATATATTTT.

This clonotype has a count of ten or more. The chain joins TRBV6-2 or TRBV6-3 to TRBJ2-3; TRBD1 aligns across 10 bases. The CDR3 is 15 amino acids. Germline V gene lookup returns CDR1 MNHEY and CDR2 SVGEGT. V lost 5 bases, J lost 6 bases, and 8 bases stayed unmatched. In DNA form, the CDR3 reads TGTGCCAGCAGTGACCGGGACAGGGGCGCGGATACGCAGTATTTT. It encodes CASSDRDRGADTQYF.